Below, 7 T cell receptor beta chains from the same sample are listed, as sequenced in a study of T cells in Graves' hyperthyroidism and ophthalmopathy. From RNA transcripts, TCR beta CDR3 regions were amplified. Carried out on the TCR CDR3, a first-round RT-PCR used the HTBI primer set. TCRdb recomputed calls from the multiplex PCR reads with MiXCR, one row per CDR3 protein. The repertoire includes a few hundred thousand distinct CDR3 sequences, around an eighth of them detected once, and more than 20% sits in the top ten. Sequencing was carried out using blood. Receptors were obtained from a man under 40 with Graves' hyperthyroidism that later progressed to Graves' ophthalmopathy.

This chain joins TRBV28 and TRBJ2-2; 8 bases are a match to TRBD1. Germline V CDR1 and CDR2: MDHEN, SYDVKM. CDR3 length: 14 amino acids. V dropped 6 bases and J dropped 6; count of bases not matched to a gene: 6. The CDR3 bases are TGTGCCAGCAGAGCCCGGGACAGGCCCGGGGAGCTGTTTTTT. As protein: CASRARDRPGELFF.

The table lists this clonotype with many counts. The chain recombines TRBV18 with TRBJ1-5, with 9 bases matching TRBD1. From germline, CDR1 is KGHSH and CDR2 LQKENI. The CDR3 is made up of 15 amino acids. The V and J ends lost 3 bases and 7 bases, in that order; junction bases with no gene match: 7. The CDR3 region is CASSPSGQGGQPQHF. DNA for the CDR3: TGTGCCAGCTCACCTTCGGGACAGGGCGGACAGCCCCAGCATTTT.

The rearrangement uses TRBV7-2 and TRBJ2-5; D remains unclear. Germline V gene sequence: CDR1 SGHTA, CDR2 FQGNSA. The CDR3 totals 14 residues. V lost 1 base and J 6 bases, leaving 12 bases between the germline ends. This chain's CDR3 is CASSLDGMMKTQYF. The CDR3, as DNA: TGTGCCAGCAGCTTAGATGGCATGATGAAGACCCAGTACTTC.

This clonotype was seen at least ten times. CDR3 sequence: CASSLTGGRNTEAFF. CDR3 coding DNA: TGTGCCAGCAGCCTGACGGGGGGGCGGAACACTGAAGCTTTCTTT. The chain carries TRBV7-9 and TRBJ1-1; possible D gene TRBD1, 6 bases. Trimming cost V 5 bases and J 1 base, with 14 bases left between them. The length of the CDR3 is 15 residues. The germline gives CDR1 SEHNR, CDR2 FQNEAQ (reference sequence).

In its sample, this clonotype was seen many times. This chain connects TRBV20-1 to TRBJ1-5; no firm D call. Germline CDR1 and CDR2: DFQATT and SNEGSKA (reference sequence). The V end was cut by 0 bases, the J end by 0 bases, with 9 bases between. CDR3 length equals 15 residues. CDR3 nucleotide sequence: TGCAGTGCTAGAGACACAGACTATAGCAATCAGCCCCAGCATTTT. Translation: CSARDTDYSNQPQHF.

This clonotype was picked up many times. As DNA, the CDR3 is TGTGCCTGGAGCTGGGGATACGAGCAGTACTTC. This gives the protein CAWSWGYEQYF. The chain carries TRBV30 and TRBJ2-7; D not resolved. Germline values: CDR1 GTSNPN, CDR2 SVGIG (reference sequence). The CDR3 spans 11 residues. Trimming removed 3 bases from V and 4 bases from J, with 7 bases in between.

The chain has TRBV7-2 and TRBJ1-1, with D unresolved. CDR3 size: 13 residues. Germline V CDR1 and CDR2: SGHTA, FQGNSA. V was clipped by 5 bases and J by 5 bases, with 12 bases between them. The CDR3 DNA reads TGTGCCAGCAGCCCTGCGTGGGGTACTGAAGCTTTCTTT. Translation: CASSPAWGTEAFF.